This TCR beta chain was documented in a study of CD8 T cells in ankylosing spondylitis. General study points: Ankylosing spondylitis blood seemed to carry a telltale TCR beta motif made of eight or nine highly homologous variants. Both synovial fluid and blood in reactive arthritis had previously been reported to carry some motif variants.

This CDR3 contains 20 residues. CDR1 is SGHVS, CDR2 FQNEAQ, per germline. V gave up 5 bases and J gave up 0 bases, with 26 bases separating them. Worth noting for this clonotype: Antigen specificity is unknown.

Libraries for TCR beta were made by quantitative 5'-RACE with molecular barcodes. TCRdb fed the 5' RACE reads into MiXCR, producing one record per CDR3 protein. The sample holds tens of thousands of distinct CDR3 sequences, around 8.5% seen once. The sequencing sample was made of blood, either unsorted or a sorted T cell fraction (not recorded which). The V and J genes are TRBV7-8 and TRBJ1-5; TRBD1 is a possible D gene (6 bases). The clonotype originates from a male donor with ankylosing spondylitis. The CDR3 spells CASSPALPGERAYSNQPQHF. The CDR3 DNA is TGTGCCAGCAGCCCAGCGTTGCCAGGGGAAAGGGCCTATAGCAATCAGCCCCAGCATTTT.